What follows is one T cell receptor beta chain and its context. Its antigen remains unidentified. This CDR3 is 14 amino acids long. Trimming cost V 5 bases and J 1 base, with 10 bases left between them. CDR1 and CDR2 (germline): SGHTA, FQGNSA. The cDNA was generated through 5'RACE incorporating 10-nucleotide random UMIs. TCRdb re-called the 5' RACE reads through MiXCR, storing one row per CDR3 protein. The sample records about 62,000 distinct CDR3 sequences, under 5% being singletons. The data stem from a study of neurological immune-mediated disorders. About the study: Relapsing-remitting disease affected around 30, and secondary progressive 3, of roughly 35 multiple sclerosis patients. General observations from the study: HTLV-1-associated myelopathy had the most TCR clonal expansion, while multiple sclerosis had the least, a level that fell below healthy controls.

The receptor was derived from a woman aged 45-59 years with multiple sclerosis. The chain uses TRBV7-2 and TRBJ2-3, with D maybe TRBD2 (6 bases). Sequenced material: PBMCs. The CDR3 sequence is CASSPWGGTDTQYF. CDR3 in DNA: TGTGCCAGCAGCCCCTGGGGGGGCACAGATACGCAGTATTTT.